The text below deals with one TCR beta chain. This clonotype was observed a few times. Which antigen it targets is not known. Per-base qualities were not stored, and no clone one base away is much larger. Taken from cysteine to phenylalanine, the CDR3 has 14 residues. The sequence is cut down to CDR3 DNA, 42 bases in frame from base 1. V is shortened by 0 bases, J by 7 bases, and the region joining them spans 7 bases. According to the germline V gene, CDR1 reads MNHNS and CDR2 reads SASEGT. This entry is derived from a study of T-cell reconstitution after alpha-beta-depleted transplantation in children (dated by TCRdb to about 2016). With respect to the entire study: Using TCR repertoire profiling, the study quantitatively followed how T-cell immune reconstitution unfolded in children after TCRalphabeta/CD19-depleted allogeneic hematopoietic cell transplantation.

The receptor library was made with PCR. Sequencing relied on an Illumina HiSeq 2500. Molecular barcoding was employed in the preparation of TCR libraries, with unique molecular identifiers being used to normalize TCRbeta repertoire quantification. The public sequencing data were trimmed at Q25 with fastp and processed into clonotypes with MiXCR by TCRdb, which kept only in-frame beta chains. Entries that share a CDR3 protein sequence are merged under the most common genes and DNA. The sample table lists a few hundred thousand distinct CDR3 sequences, approximately 11% of them with a count of one. The ten biggest clones cover about 5% of the sample.

Rearrangement joined TRBV6-1 to TRBJ1-6, with the D gene too uncertain to name. The receptor's source is a human donor who donated a stem cell graft to a child with acute myeloid leukemia. The material was PBMCs from the stem cell graft donor, obtained from the stem cell graft. For the CDR3, the sequence is CASSEAYANSPLHF. The base sequence is TGTGCCAGCAGTGAAGCTTACGCGAATTCACCCCTCCACTTT.